What follows are 17 T cell receptor beta chains derived from one specimen sequenced in a study of T cell repertoires in cytomegalovirus infection. From the reads, TCRdb called clonotypes with MiXCR, one entry per CDR3 protein. The sample has about 530,000 distinct CDR3 sequences; more than 25% are singletons. Sequencing was performed on PBMCs. Source of these receptors: a human donor in good health (CMV status not recorded). Some clones in this sample may be carry-over from other donors' samples.

This clonotype was recorded at least ten times. The CDR3 DNA reads as TGTGCCAGCAGCCGAAGGGTAGGGACATTCTCCTACGAGCAGTACTTC. This gives the protein CASSRRVGTFSYEQYF. This chain connects TRBV7-2 to TRBJ2-7; D might be TRBD1 (6 bases). There are 16 residues in the CDR3. The germline gives CDR1 SGHTA, CDR2 FQGNSA. V lost 5 bases and J 0 bases, leaving 17 bases between the germline ends.

The chain uses TRBV29-1 and TRBJ2-7, with no clear D. Trimming cost V 2 bases and J 4 bases, with 9 bases left between them. This CDR3 spans 12 amino acids. Germline CDR1 and CDR2: SQVTM and ANQGSEA. The CDR3 DNA is TGCAGCGTTGAAACCGGCTGGTACGAGCAGTACTTC. The encoded protein is CSVETGWYEQYF.

The sample holds a few counts of this clonotype. The rearrangement uses TRBV7-6 and TRBJ1-2; possible D gene TRBD1, 6 bases. Trimming pared 0 bases from V and 7 bases from J, leaving 15 bases between. The CDR3 extends over 15 amino acids. CDR1 and CDR2 from the germline V gene are SGHVS and FNYEAQ. CDR3 nucleotides: TGTGCCAGCAGCTTAGCCCGTTACAGGGAAGGTGGCTACACCTTC. It yields the protein CASSLARYREGGYTF.

This clonotype occurred a few times. CDR3 nucleotide sequence: TGCAGTGCCCCATGGCCGGCCAAAAACATTCAGTACTTC. Translating gives CSAPWPAKNIQYF. The V gene is TRBV20-1, the J gene TRBJ2-4, with D hard to call. This CDR3 spans 13 amino acids. Germline V gene lookup returns CDR1 DFQATT and CDR2 SNEGSKA (reference sequence). V was trimmed by 6 bases and J by 1 base, leaving 10 bases between them.

The chain recombines TRBV5-5 with TRBJ2-1; D is ambiguous. The germline V gene has CDR1 SGHKS and CDR2 YYEKEE (reference sequence). This CDR3 region has 15 residues. V shed 5 bases and J shed 1 base, with 13 bases lying between them. The CDR3 loop reads CASSLDTVSYNEQFF. CDR3 coding DNA: TGTGCCAGCAGTTTAGACACAGTTTCCTACAATGAGCAGTTCTTC.

A few counts support this clonotype. V is TRBV19 and J is TRBJ1-4, with a possible D match to TRBD1 (5 bases). The CDR3 spans 14 residues. Trimming stripped 7 bases from V and 0 bases from J, with 9 bases between. Germline CDR1 and CDR2: LNHDA and SQIVND (reference sequence). The CDR3 coding sequence is TGTGCCAGTACGGACACTGCAACTAATGAAAAACTGTTTTTT. Amino acids: CASTDTATNEKLFF.

This clonotype was counted only a few times. The chain links TRBV7-9 to TRBJ2-5, with unresolved D. V lost 1 base to trimming and J lost 5 bases, with 11 bases between them. The CDR3 contains 14 residues. Per the germline V gene, CDR1 is SEHNR and CDR2 is FQNEAQ (reference sequence). CDR3 in amino acids: CASSLDLSLETQYF. In DNA form, the CDR3 reads TGTGCCAGCAGCTTAGACCTGAGTTTGGAGACCCAGTACTTC.

The rearrangement uses TRBV28 and TRBJ1-5; D is uncertain. CDR1 is MDHEN, CDR2 SYDVKM, per germline. V lost 1 base to trimming and J lost 1 base, with 11 bases between them. This CDR3 comprises 16 residues. CDR3 coding DNA: TGTGCCAGCAGTTTATACCCGGGAAGAAGCAATCAGCCCCAGCATTTT. Protein product: CASSLYPGRSNQPQHF.

This clonotype was counted ten times or more. The gene calls are TRBV7-2 and TRBJ2-7; tentative D call: TRBD2 (6 bases). Germline CDR1 is SGHTA and CDR2 is FQGNSA. Trimming pared 5 bases from V and 2 bases from J, leaving 13 bases between. The CDR3 consists of 14 residues. CDR3 amino acids: CASSPGTFAYEQYV. DNA for the CDR3: TGTGCCAGCAGCCCGGGGACTTTCGCCTACGAGCAGTACGTC.

This clonotype was seen more than once but under ten times. This chain connects TRBV11-2 to TRBJ2-2; TRBD2 aligns across 12 bases. The V gene end was trimmed by 5 bases and the J gene end by 0 bases; junction bases not matched to a gene: 7. This CDR3 is built from 18 residues. Germline CDR1 SGHAT, CDR2 FQNNGV. CDR3: CASSDGTSGPANTGELFF. The DNA of the CDR3 is TGTGCCAGCAGCGACGGGACTAGCGGGCCCGCGAACACCGGGGAGCTGTTTTTT.

The chain uses TRBV4-1 and TRBJ2-2; TRBD2 matches 12 bases. Germline CDR1 MGHRA, CDR2 YSYEKL. J was trimmed by 1 base and V by 4 bases; bases with no gene match: 4. The CDR3 consists of 17 residues. The CDR3 DNA is TGCGCCAGCAGCCTCGGACTAGCGGGACTGAACACCGGGGAGCTGTTTTTT. Its protein product is CASSLGLAGLNTGELFF.

This clonotype has only a few counts. This chain uses TRBV7-2 with TRBJ2-1; 11 bases line up with TRBD1. The CDR3 spans 16 residues. Germline CDR1 and CDR2: SGHTA and FQGNSA. Trimming took 5 bases from V and 5 from J; bases not matched to a gene: 8. CDR3 sequence (DNA): TGTGCCAGCAGCCCAGCGCCGGGACAGGGGGACAATGAGCAGTTCTTC. Its translation is CASSPAPGQGDNEQFF.

This clonotype showed up many times. The genes are TRBV7-2 and TRBJ1-2; a weak D match, TRBD1 (5 bases). Germline loops: CDR1 SGHTA, CDR2 FQGNSA. With 7 bases removed from V and 1 base from J, the gap between germline ends came to 22 bases. The CDR3 is 17 amino acids. CDR3 loop: CASKPLGAITYNYGYTF. The CDR3 bases are TGTGCCAGCAAACCTCTCGGGGCCATTACCTATAACTATGGCTACACCTTC.

V usage is TRBV30 and J usage is TRBJ2-1, with D perhaps TRBD2 (7 bases). Germline lookup yields CDR1 GTSNPN and CDR2 SVGIG (reference sequence). Trimming shortened V by 7 bases and J by 4 bases, and 23 bases separated the two germline ends. The CDR3 length is 16 residues. The CDR3 DNA is TGTGCCTCCCGCCGTGGAGGGGGGGGACGGTACAATGAGCAGTTCTTC. Protein: CASRRGGGGRYNEQFF.

The chain couples TRBV6-2 or TRBV6-3 to TRBJ1-5, with D perhaps matching TRBD1 (6 bases). The V gene's germline CDR1 is MNHEY and CDR2 SVGEGT. V was shortened by 2 bases and J by 4 bases, with 12 bases between the two germline ends. The CDR3 loop spans 15 amino acids. The CDR3 region is CASSYETGSNQPQHF. CDR3 bases: TGTGCCAGCAGTTACGAGACAGGTTCTAATCAGCCCCAGCATTTT.

This clonotype was detected a few times. This chain connects TRBV12-3 or TRBV12-4 to TRBJ2-1; 7 nucleotides align to TRBD2. The junction had 10 bases not matched to a gene; V was cut back by 7 bases and J by 4 bases. This CDR3 contains 15 residues. The CDR3 region is CASTGGLVSYNEQFF. CDR3 nucleotide sequence: TGTGCCAGCACCGGAGGACTAGTCTCTTACAATGAGCAGTTCTTC.

This clonotype was detected only a few times. V gene TRBV6-2 or TRBV6-3 combines with J gene TRBJ2-1; 13 positions match TRBD2. V shed 6 bases, J shed 8 bases, and the junction held 7 bases outside the gene matches. The CDR3 is 15 amino acids. CDR1 is MNHEY and CDR2 is SVGEGT in the germline V gene. The CDR3 coding sequence is TGTGCCAGCAGAACTAGCGGGAGGGCCCTCGATGAGCAGTTCTTC. The encoded protein is CASRTSGRALDEQFF.